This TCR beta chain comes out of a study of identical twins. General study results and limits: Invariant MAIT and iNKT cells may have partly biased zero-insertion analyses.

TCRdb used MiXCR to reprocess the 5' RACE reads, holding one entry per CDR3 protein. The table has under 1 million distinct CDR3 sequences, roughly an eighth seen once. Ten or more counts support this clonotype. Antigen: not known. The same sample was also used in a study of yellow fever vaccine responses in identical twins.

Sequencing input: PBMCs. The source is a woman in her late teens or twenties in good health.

The chain's CDR3 is CASSFLHGTSGNTGELFF. The CDR3, as DNA: TGTGCCAGCAGCTTTCTTCATGGGACTAGCGGGAACACCGGGGAGCTGTTTTTT. The chain links TRBV11-1 to TRBJ2-2; TRBD2 agrees at 11 bases. V lost 3 bases and J lost 1; bases outside the gene matches: 7. This CDR3 is built from 18 residues. Germline CDR1 is SGHAT and CDR2 is FQDESV (reference sequence).